The clone carrying this T cell receptor beta chain was seen only a few times. This entry is derived from a study of CD8 T cells in ankylosing spondylitis. TCRdb itself ran the 5' RACE reads through MiXCR, one entry per CDR3 protein. The sample lists hundreds of thousands of distinct CDR3 sequences, approximately 22% occurring once. This CDR3 is 14 amino acids long. V was cut by 4 bases and J by 2 bases, with 9 bases left in between. The chain employs TRBV12-3 or TRBV12-4 and TRBJ2-1; perhaps TRBD2 as D (6 bases). This receptor was identified in a male donor with ankylosing spondylitis or in good health (not recorded which). Sample: blood, either unsorted or a sorted T cell fraction (not recorded which). The CDR3 is CASSWGEPYNEQFF. The CDR3 nucleotides are TGTGCCAGCAGTTGGGGGGAACCCTACAATGAGCAGTTCTTC.